This TCR beta chain was sequenced during a study of control samples from healthy donors and cancer patients. Sequenced by immunoSEQ multiplex PCR; TCRdb stores in-frame clones only, minus some. In the table there are some 74,000 clones, about 88% of which are singletons. V lost 0 bases and J 4 bases, leaving 4 bases between the germline ends. The CDR3 has 12 residues. Germline-derived CDR1 and CDR2 are LGHDT and YNNKEL (reference sequence). The sequencing input was blood. The source of this sequence is a woman aged 50 to 65 in good health. The chain carries TRBV3-1 (or the pseudogene TRBV3-2) and TRBJ2-7; D not certain. The CDR3 is CASSQDFYEQYF. CDR3 in DNA: TGTGCCAGCAGCCAAGATTTTTACGAGCAGTACTTC.